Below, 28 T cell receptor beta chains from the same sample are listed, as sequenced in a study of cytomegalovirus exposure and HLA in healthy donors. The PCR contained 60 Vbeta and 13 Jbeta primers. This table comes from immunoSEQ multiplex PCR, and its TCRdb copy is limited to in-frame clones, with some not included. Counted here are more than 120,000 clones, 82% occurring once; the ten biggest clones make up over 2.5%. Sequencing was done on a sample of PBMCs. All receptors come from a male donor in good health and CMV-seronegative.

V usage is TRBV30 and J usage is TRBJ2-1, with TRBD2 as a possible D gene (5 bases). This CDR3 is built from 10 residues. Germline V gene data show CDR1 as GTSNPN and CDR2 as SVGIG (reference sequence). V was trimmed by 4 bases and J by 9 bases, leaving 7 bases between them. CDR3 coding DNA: TGTGCCTGGAAAGGGAGTGAGCAGTTCTTC. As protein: CAWKGSEQFF.

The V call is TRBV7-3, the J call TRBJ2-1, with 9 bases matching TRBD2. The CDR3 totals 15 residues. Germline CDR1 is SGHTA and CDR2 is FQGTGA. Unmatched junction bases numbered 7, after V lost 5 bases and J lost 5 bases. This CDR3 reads CASSLSGSGNNEQFF. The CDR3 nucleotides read TGTGCCAGCAGCCTTAGCGGGAGTGGGAACAATGAGCAGTTCTTC.

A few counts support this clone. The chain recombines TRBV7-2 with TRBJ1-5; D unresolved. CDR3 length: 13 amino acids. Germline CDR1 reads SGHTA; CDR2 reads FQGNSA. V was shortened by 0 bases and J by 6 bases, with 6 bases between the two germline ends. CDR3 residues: CASSLATGQPQHF. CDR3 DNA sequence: TGTGCCAGCAGCTTAGCGACGGGTCAGCCCCAGCATTTT.

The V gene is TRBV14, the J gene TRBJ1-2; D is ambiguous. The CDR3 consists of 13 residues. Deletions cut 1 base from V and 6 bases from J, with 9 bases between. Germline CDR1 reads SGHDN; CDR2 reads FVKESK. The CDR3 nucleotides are TGTGCCAGCAGCCAAGTCCTTTCCCATGGCTACACCTTC. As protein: CASSQVLSHGYTF.

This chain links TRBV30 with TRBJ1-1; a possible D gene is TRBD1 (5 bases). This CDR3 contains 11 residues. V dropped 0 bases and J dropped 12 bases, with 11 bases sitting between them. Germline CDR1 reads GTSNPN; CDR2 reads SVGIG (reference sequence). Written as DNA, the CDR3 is TGTGCCTGGAGTGTTTGGGGGGAGACTTTCTTT. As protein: CAWSVWGETFF.

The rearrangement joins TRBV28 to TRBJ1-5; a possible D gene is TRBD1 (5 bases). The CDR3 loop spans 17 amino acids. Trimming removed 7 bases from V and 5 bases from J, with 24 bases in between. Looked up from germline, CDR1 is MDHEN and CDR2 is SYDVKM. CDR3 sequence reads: CASNPRGSWGNDQPQHF. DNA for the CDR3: TGTGCCAGCAATCCGCGGGGTTCCTGGGGGAACGATCAGCCCCAGCATTTT.

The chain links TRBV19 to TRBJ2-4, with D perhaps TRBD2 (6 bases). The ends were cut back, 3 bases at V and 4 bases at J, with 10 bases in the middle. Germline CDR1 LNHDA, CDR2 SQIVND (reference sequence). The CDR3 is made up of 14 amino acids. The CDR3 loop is CASSMGTSKNIQYF. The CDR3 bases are TGTGCCAGTAGTATGGGGACTTCAAAAAACATTCAGTACTTC.

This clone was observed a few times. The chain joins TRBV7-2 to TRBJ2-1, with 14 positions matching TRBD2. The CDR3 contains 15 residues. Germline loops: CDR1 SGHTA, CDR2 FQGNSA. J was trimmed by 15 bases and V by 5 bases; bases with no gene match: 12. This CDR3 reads CASSVEGTSGRDPFF. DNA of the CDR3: TGTGCCAGCAGCGTAGAGGGGACTAGCGGGAGAGATCCGTTCTTC. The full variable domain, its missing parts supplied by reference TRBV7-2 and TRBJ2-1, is GAGVSQSPSNKVTEKGKDVELRCDPISGHTALYWYRQSLGQGLEFLIYFQGNSAPDKSGLPSDRFSAERTGGSVSTLTIQRTQQEDSAVYLCASSVEGTSGRDPFFGPGTRLTVL.

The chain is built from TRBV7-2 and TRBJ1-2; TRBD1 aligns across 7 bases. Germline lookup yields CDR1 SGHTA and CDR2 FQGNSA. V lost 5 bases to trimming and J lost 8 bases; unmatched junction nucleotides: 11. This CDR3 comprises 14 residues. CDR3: CASSPGTEIWGYTF. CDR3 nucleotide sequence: TGTGCCAGCAGCCCTGGGACAGAAATTTGGGGCTACACCTTC.

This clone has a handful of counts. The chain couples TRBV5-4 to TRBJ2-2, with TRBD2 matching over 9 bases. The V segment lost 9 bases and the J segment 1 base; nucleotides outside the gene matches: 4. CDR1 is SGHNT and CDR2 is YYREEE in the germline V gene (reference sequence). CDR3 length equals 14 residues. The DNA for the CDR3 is TGTGCCACAGCGACTAGCGGGAACACCGGGGAGCTGTTTTTT. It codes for CATATSGNTGELFF.

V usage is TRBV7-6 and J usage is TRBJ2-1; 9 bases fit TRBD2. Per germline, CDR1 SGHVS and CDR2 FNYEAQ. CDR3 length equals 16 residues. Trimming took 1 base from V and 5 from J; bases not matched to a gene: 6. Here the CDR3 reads CASSLEPLAGDNEQFF. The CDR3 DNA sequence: TGTGCCAGCAGCTTAGAGCCACTAGCGGGCGACAATGAGCAGTTCTTC.

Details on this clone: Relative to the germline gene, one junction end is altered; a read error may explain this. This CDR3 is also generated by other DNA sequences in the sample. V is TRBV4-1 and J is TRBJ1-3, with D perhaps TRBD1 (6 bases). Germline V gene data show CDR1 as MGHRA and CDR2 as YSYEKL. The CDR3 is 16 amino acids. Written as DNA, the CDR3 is TGTGCCAGCAGCCAAGGAGCGCAGGGGACTGGAAACACCATATATTTT. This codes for CASSQGAQGTGNTIYF.

The CDR3 loop reads CASSWTSEETQYF. CDR3 nucleotides: TGTGCCAGCAGTTGGACTAGCGAGGAGACCCAGTACTTC. This chain joins TRBV11-1 and TRBJ2-5; 9 bases are a match to TRBD2. Losses at the gene ends were 6 bases for V and 5 bases for J; bases not matched to a gene: 4. Germline V lookup: CDR1 SGHAT, CDR2 FQDESV (reference sequence). The CDR3 extends over 13 amino acids.

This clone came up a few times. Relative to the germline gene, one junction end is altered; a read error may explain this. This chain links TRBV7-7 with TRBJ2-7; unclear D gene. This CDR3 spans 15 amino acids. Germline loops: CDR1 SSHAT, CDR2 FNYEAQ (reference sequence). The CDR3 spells CASSPQMVGAGEQYF. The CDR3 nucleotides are TGTGCTAGCAGCCCTCAGATGGTAGGAGCCGGAGAGCAGTACTTC.

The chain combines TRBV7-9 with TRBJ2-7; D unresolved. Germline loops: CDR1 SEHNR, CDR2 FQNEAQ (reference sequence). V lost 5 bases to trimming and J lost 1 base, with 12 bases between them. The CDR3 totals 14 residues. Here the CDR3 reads CASSTISGSYEQYF. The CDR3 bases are TGTGCCAGCAGCACCATATCGGGTTCCTACGAGCAGTACTTC.

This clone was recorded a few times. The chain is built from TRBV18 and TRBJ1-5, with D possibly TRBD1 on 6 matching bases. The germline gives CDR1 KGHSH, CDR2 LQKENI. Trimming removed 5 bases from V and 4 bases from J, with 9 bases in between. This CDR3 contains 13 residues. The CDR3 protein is CASSGGENQPQHF. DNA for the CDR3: TGTGCCAGCTCAGGGGGCGAAAATCAGCCCCAGCATTTT.

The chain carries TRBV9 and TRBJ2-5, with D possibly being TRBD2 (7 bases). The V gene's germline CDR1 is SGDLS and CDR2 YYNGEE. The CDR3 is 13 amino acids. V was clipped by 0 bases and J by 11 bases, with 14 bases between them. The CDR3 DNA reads TGTGCCAGCAGCGTAGATCAGGGGCGGGAGCAGTACTTC. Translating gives CASSVDQGREQYF.

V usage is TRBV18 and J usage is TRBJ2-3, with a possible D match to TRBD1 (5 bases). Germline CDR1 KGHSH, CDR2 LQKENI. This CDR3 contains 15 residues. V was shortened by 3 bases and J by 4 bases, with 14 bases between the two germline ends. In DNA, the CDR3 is TGTGCCAGCTCACCCGCATTGGGGCAGGCAGATACGCAGTATTTT. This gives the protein CASSPALGQADTQYF.

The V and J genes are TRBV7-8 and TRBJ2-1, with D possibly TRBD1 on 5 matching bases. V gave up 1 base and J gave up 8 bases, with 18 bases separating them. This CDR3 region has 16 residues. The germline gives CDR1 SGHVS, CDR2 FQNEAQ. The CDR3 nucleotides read TGTGCCAGCAGCTTAGTCTCGACTCCTTGGGGCTATGAGCAGTTCTTC. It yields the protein CASSLVSTPWGYEQFF.

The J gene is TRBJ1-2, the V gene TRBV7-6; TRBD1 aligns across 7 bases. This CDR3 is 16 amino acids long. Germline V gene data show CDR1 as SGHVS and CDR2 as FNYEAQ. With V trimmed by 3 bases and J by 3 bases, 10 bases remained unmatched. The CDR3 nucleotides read TGTGCCAGCAGCTTCTTTTTTGGGCAGGGGGACTATGGCTACACCTTC. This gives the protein CASSFFFGQGDYGYTF.

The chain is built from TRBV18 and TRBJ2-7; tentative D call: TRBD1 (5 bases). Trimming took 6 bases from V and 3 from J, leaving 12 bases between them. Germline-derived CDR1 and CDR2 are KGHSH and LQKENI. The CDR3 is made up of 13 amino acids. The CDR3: CASSSDTDYEQYF. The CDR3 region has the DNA TGTGCCAGCTCGTCGGACACCGACTACGAGCAGTACTTC.

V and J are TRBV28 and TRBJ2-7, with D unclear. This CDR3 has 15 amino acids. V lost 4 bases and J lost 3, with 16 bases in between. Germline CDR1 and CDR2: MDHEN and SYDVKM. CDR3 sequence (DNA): TGTGCCAGCAGTTCTCCTTCGGTTCCCGGCTACGAGCAGTACTTC. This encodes CASSSPSVPGYEQYF.

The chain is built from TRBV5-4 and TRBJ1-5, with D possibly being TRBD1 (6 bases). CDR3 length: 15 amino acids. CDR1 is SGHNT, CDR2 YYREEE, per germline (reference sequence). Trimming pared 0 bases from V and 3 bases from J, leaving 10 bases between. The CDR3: CASSLGGGDNQPQHF. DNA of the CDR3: TGTGCCAGCAGCTTGGGAGGGGGGGACAATCAGCCCCAGCATTTT.

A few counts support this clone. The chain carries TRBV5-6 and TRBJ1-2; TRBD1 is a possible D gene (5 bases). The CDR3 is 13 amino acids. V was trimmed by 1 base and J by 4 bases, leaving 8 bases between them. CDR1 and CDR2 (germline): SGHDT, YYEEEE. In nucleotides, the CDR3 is TGTGCCAGCAGCTTGAGACAGAGCTATGGCTACACCTTC. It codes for CASSLRQSYGYTF.

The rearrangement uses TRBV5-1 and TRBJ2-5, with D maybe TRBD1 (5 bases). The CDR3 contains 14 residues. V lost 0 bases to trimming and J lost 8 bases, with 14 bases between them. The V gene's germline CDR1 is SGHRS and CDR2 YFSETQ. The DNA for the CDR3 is TGCGCCAGCAGCTTGGGTACAGGCCCGTATACCCAGTACTTC. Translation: CASSLGTGPYTQYF. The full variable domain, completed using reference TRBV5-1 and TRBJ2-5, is KAGVTQTPRYLIKTRGQQVTLSCSPISGHRSVSWYQQTPGQGLQFLFEYFSETQRNKGNFPGRFSGRQFSNSRSEMNVSTLELGDSALYLCASSLGTGPYTQYFGPGTRLLVL.

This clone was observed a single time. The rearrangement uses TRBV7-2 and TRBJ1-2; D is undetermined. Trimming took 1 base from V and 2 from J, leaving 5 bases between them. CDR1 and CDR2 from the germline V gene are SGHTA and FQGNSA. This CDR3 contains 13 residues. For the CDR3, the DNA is TGTGCCAGCAGCTTAGGGCAGAACTATGGCTACACCTTC. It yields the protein CASSLGQNYGYTF. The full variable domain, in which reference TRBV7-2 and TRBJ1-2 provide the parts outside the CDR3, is GAGVSQSPSNKVTEKGKDVELRCDPISGHTALYWYRQSLGQGLEFLIYFQGNSAPDKSGLPSDRFSAERTGGSVSTLTIQRTQQEDSAVYLCASSLGQNYGYTFGSGTRLTVV.

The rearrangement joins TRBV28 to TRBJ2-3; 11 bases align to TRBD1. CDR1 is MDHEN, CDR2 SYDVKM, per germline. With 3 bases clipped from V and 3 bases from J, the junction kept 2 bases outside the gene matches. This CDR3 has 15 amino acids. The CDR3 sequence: CASSFGTGGTDTQYF. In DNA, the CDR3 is TGTGCCAGCAGTTTCGGGACAGGGGGGACAGATACGCAGTATTTT.

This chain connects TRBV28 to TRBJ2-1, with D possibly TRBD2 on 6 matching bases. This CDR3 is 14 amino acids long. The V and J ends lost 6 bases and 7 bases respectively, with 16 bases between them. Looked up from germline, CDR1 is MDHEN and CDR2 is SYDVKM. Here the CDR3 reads CASSDGGSGNEQFF. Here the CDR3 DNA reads TGTGCCAGCAGCGATGGGGGGTCGGGTAATGAGCAGTTCTTC.